The source of this T cell receptor (beta chain) is a study of graft-versus-host responses after intestinal transplantation. For the study at large: Transplant recipients had multivisceral, liver-intestinal, or isolated intestinal grafts. Recipients uniformly received anti-thymocyte globulin induction, followed by tacrolimus and steroids for approximately 3 years.

CDR3 length: 11 residues. The germline V and J ends were trimmed by 4 bases and 5 bases, with 6 bases remaining between them. The germline CDR1 and CDR2 sequences are MNHNS and SASEGT. The data were produced by immunoSEQ multiplex PCR, yet TCRdb's version contains in-frame clones alone and is incomplete. The table lists 90,000 to 95,000 clones, roughly nine tenths of them singletons. Comment on this clone: Its cognate antigen is unknown.

Study-wide results and limits: Recipient marrow held GvH clones, some first seen in ileum or blood. Allografts carried high graft-versus-host to host-versus-graft clonal ratios in patients having graft-donor T cell macrochimerism.

The chain recombines TRBV6-1 with TRBJ2-7, with a possible D match to TRBD1 (5 bases). This TCR derives from a human donor who received an intestinal transplant. Sequencing was performed on unstimulated CD8+ T cells sorted from spleen or lymph node cells, taken before intestinal transplant. CDR3 nucleotide sequence: TGTGCCAGCAGTGGGGGCGACGAGCAGTACTTC. Translation gives CASSGGDEQYF.